Listed below are T cell receptor beta chains from one sample, sequenced in a study of T cell responses to AZD1222 COVID-19 vaccine. TCRdb's table, derived via immunoSEQ multiplex PCR, lists solely in-frame clones and lacks some. The sample shows roughly 99,000 clones, more than 85% of them seen only once. This material consisted of peripheral blood, taken 28 days after the second AZD1222 dose. These receptor sequences come from an adult who received the AZD1222 COVID-19 vaccine. CDR3s include the opening cysteine and the closing phenylalanine or tryptophan. The D gene is left open where the match is weak. Clone size is given for some rows only: seen once, a few or many times, or a class if the clone is expanded.

v_call	clone_size	j_call	d_call	cdr3_length	cdr3_nt	cdr3_aa
TRBV27	once	TRBJ1-4	.	16	TGTGCCAGCACCTCGGGGCAGGGTAGACAGAATGAAAAACTGTTTTTT	CASTSGQGRQNEKLFF
TRBV10-1	.	TRBJ2-5	.	13	TGCGCCAGCAGTGGATCCCCAGGGAAGACCCAGTACTTC	CASSGSPGKTQYF
TRBV4-1	.	TRBJ1-3	.	17	TGCGCCAGCAGCCAAGATACAGGTCCCTTCTCTGGAAACACCATATATTTT	CASSQDTGPFSGNTIYF
TRBV3-1/TRBV3-2	.	TRBJ2-7	TRBD2	20	TGTGCCAGCAGCCAAGGGCACCCGGGACTAGCGGGATCTGGGGGCTACGAGCAGTACTTC	CASSQGHPGLAGSGGYEQYF
TRBV29-1	.	TRBJ1-3	TRBD1	14	TGCAGCGTCCGGACAGGGAGCTCTGGAAACACCATATATTTT	CSVRTGSSGNTIYF
TRBV18	.	TRBJ1-4	.	16	TGTGCCAGCTCACCATACGAGGGCTGGTCTAATGAAAAACTGTTTTTT	CASSPYEGWSNEKLFF
TRBV12-3/TRBV12-4	.	TRBJ2-5	.	13	TGTGCCAGCAGTTGGGGGGGCGTAGAGACCCAGTACTTC	CASSWGGVETQYF
TRBV18	.	TRBJ1-2	TRBD1	14	TGTGCCAGCTCACTCGGACAGGATCCCTATGGCTACACCTTC	CASSLGQDPYGYTF
TRBV6-2/TRBV6-3	.	TRBJ1-5	TRBD1	16	TGTGCCAGCAGCCAACTAGGACAGGGTACGGGGCAGCCCCAGCATTTT	CASSQLGQGTGQPQHF
TRBV28	.	TRBJ1-6	.	14	TGTGCCAGCAGTGGGGGATCCTATAATTCACCCCTCCACTTT	CASSGGSYNSPLHF
TRBV19	.	TRBJ1-6	TRBD1	15	TGTGCCAGTAGCCAGGACAGGGGGCACAATTCACCCCTCCACTTT	CASSQDRGHNSPLHF
TRBV7-2	.	TRBJ1-3	.	14	TGTGCCAGCAGCCCCCAGAGCTCTGGAAACACCATATATTTT	CASSPQSSGNTIYF
TRBV24-1	.	TRBJ1-1	.	13	TGTGCCACCAGTGAGCCCCAGGGTGGTGAAGCTTTCTTT	CATSEPQGGEAFF
TRBV7-8	.	TRBJ1-6	TRBD1	17	TGTGCCAGCAGCTTAGTGATAGGGACAGCTGATAATTCACCCCTCCACTTT	CASSLVIGTADNSPLHF
TRBV6-5	.	TRBJ2-1	.	14	TGTGCCAGCAGTTACGGGACCCAGGGGAATGAGCAGTTCTTC	CASSYGTQGNEQFF
TRBV11-1	.	TRBJ2-7	.	13	TGTGCCAGCAGCCAAACAGGCAGCTACGAGCAGTACTTC	CASSQTGSYEQYF
TRBV25-1	few	TRBJ2-2	.	16	TGTGCCAGCAGTGAATCGGTACAAAGGATGACCGGGGAGCTGTTTTTT	CASSESVQRMTGELFF
TRBV27	.	TRBJ2-7	TRBD1	13	TGTGCCAGCAGTTTATCTGGGACAGCCCAACGGAACTTC	CASSLSGTAQRNF
TRBV2	.	TRBJ2-2	TRBD2	13	TGTGCCAGCAGACTAGCGGCAACCGGGGAGCTGTTTTTT	CASRLAATGELFF
TRBV7-9	.	TRBJ2-7	TRBD1	15	TGTGCCAGCAGCCCCCGGGACAGGCCTCAGTACGAGCAGTACTTC	CASSPRDRPQYEQYF
TRBV7-9	.	TRBJ1-2	TRBD1	13	TGTGCCAGCAGCTTATACAGGGGAGGTGGCTACACCTTC	CASSLYRGGGYTF
TRBV28	.	TRBJ2-1	.	15	TGTGCCAGCACGACGGCTGAAAGCTCCTACAATGAGCAGTTCTTC	CASTTAESSYNEQFF
TRBV28	.	TRBJ1-1	TRBD1	15	TGTGCCAGCAAGGGGGCAGCCCAACAGAACACTGAAGCTTTCTTT	CASKGAAQQNTEAFF
TRBV3-1/TRBV3-2	.	TRBJ1-1	.	16	TGTGCCAGCAGCCAAAGCTCTCGACAGCCTACCAGTGAAGCTTTCTTT	CASSQSSRQPTSEAFF
TRBV2	.	TRBJ1-5	.	10	TGTGCCAGTGGGGATCAGCCCCAGCATTTT	CASGDQPQHF
TRBV13	.	TRBJ2-1	TRBD2	15	TGTGCCAGCAGCTTTAGCGGGAGGTACTACAATGAGCAGTTCTTC	CASSFSGRYYNEQFF
TRBV5-4	.	TRBJ1-1	TRBD1	14	TGTGCCAGCAGCTTGGGACAGGGAATGATTGAAGCTTTCTTT	CASSLGQGMIEAFF
TRBV10-1	.	TRBJ1-1	.	14	TGCGCCAGCAGGAAGACTCCGGAGGGAACTGAAGCTTTCTTT	CASRKTPEGTEAFF
TRBV28	.	TRBJ2-2	TRBD2	15	TGTGCCAGCACCTTCCTTGCGGGAGGGGCCGGGGAGCTGTTTTTT	CASTFLAGGAGELFF
TRBV7-9	.	TRBJ1-6	.	14	TGTGCCAGCTCCCCAGGGACTCACAATTCACCCCTCCACTTT	CASSPGTHNSPLHF
TRBV5-1	few	TRBJ2-7	TRBD2	16	TGCGCCAGCAGCCCGCCGGGACTAGCGGGTTCCTACGAGCAGTACTTC	CASSPPGLAGSYEQYF
TRBV7-9	once	TRBJ2-1	.	15	TGTGCCAGTCAAGGGGCCAACGACTTTAGCAATGAGCAGTTCTTC	CASQGANDFSNEQFF
TRBV19	.	TRBJ1-5	TRBD1	14	TGTGCCACCGCCCCAGGGGGCAGCAATCAGCCCCAGCATTTT	CATAPGGSNQPQHF
TRBV21-1	.	TRBJ2-1	.	17	TGTGCCAGCAGCAATGCCCGATCCGGGAGACTCTACAATGAGCAGTTCTTC	CASSNARSGRLYNEQFF
TRBV5-1	.	TRBJ2-7	.	13	TGCGCCAGCAGCCCGGCCGACAATTCCGAGCAGTACTTC	CASSPADNSEQYF
TRBV9	.	TRBJ1-1	TRBD1	15	TGTGCCAGCAGCGTAGGGGACAGAATGAACACTGAAGCTTTCTTT	CASSVGDRMNTEAFF
TRBV28	once	TRBJ1-1	.	16	TGTGCCAGCAGTTCCCCGGGATGGGGGGCACGCACTGAAGCTTTCTTT	CASSSPGWGARTEAFF
TRBV9	.	TRBJ2-2	.	16	TGTGCCAGCAGCGTAGGGGCCGGGTACGACACCGGGGAGCTGTTTTTT	CASSVGAGYDTGELFF
TRBV28	.	TRBJ2-1	TRBD2	14	TGTGCCAGCCAAGTAGTCTCCCCTTTGAGCGGGAAGTTCTTC	CASQVVSPLSGKFF
TRBV10-2	.	TRBJ1-5	.	14	TGCGTCAGCAACCATCTGGGGTCTGAACAGCCCCAGCATTTT	CVSNHLGSEQPQHF
TRBV6-5	.	TRBJ1-1	.	13	TGTGCCAGCGGGATCACTTGGAACACTGAAGCTTTCTTT	CASGITWNTEAFF